This T cell receptor beta chain appears in the sequencing data of a study of pediatric ulcerative colitis. Measured with immunoSEQ multiplex PCR; TCRdb has only the in-frame clones, and not every one. The sample holds 30,000 to 45,000 clones, approximately 87% seen once. The CDR3 loop spans 13 amino acids. CDR1 and CDR2 (germline): SGHTA, FQGNSA. V lost 1 base, J lost 15 bases, and 16 bases lay in between. What was sequenced was blood. The source of this sequence is a girl between 5 and 17 years old with moderate ulcerative colitis. This chain connects TRBV7-2 to TRBJ2-1, with D maybe TRBD2 (6 bases). CDR3 amino acids: CASSLVFLSEGFF. In DNA, the CDR3 is TGTGCCAGCAGCTTAGTGTTTCTCTCGGAGGGGTTCTTC.